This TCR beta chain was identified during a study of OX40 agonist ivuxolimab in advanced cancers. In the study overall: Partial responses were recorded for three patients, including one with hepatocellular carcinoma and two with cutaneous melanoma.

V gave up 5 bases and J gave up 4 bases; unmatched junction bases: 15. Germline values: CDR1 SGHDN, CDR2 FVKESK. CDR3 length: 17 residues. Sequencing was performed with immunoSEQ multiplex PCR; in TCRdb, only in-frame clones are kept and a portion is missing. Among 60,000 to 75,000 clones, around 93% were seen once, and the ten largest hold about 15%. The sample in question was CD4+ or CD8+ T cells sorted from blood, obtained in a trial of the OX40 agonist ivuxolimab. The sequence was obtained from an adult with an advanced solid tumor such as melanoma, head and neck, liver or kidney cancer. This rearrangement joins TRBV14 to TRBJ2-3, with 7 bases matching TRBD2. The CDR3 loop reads CASSDVRREGFADTQYF. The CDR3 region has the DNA TGTGCCAGCAGCGACGTCCGGAGGGAGGGTTTCGCAGATACGCAGTATTTT.